The next 9 T cell receptor beta chains were all read from a single sample in a study of T cell repertoires in cytomegalovirus infection. One entry per CDR3 protein, called by TCRdb with MiXCR from the reads. The table lists around 170,000 distinct CDR3 sequences, 15% to 20% of them singletons. The source material was CD8+ T cells from PBMCs. These receptors were obtained from a human donor in good health (CMV status not recorded). Some clones in this sample may be carry-over from other donors' samples.

The rearrangement uses TRBV28 and TRBJ2-7; D possibly uses TRBD1 or TRBD2 (5 bases each). The CDR3 has 13 residues. V was pared by 2 bases and J by 6 bases, with 11 bases between. Per the germline V gene, CDR1 is MDHEN and CDR2 is SYDVKM. The CDR3 nucleotides are TGTGCCAGCAGTTTAACGGGGCGCTCCGAGCAGTACTTC. As protein: CASSLTGRSEQYF.

The chain recombines TRBV12-3 or TRBV12-4 with TRBJ2-6; 9 bases line up with TRBD1. The CDR3 extends over 21 amino acids. Germline trimming cut 4 bases from V and 0 bases from J; bases unmatched to any gene: 16. The CDR3 loop reads CASSSPRDREDSSSGANVLTF. The DNA of the CDR3 is TGTGCCAGCAGTTCCCCCCGGGACAGGGAAGACTCTAGCTCTGGGGCCAACGTCCTGACTTTC.

The chain uses TRBV6-1 and TRBJ2-3; D is undetermined. CDR3 length: 13 residues. The germline V gene encodes CDR1 MNHNS and CDR2 SASEGT. The V end was cut by 2 bases, the J end by 5 bases, with 8 bases between. The DNA of the CDR3 is TGTGCCAGCAGTGAAATCAGAAGAGATACGCAGTATTTT. Translated: CASSEIRRDTQYF.

The chain joins TRBV7-3 to TRBJ2-1, with D maybe TRBD2 (7 bases). This CDR3 contains 16 residues. Germline CDR1 is SGHTA and CDR2 is FQGTGA. The V end lost 5 bases, the J end lost 8 bases, and 22 bases lay between the germline ends. CDR3 in amino acids: CASSPQGRELFDEQFF. CDR3 nucleotides: TGTGCCAGCAGCCCCCAGGGGCGGGAGTTGTTCGATGAGCAGTTCTTC.

This clonotype was observed a handful of times. CDR3 coding DNA: TGCGCCAGCAGCCATCCCCGGGACAAGAACACCGGGGAGCTGTTTTTT. As protein: CASSHPRDKNTGELFF. The chain links TRBV4-3 to TRBJ2-2; tentatively, D is TRBD1 (6 bases). Between the trimmed V and J ends, which lost 3 bases and 1 base, there was a span of 12 bases. Germline lookup yields CDR1 LGHNA and CDR2 YSLEER. This CDR3 is built from 16 residues.

J is TRBJ2-3 and V is TRBV29-1, with a weak D call TRBD2 (6 bases). The CDR3 totals 14 residues. The V end lost 0 bases, the J end lost 2 bases, and 9 bases lay between the germline ends. Per germline, CDR1 SQVTM and CDR2 ANQGSEA. Here the CDR3 DNA reads TGCAGCGTTGAAGATCGGGGGTTCACAGATACGCAGTATTTT. Encoded protein: CSVEDRGFTDTQYF.

The rearrangement joins TRBV6-6 to TRBJ1-1; weak D call: TRBD1 (6 bases). Germline V gene lookup returns CDR1 MNHNY and CDR2 SVGAGI (reference sequence). V dropped 2 bases and J dropped 1 base, with 11 bases sitting between them. CDR3 length: 15 amino acids. Here the CDR3 DNA reads TGTGCCAGCAGTTACCGAGGGGGTTCGAACACTGAAGCTTTCTTT. Amino acid sequence: CASSYRGGSNTEAFF.

V usage is TRBV6-2 or TRBV6-3 and J usage is TRBJ2-1, with 7 bases aligning to TRBD1. The CDR3 totals 14 residues. Looked up from germline, CDR1 is MNHEY and CDR2 is SVGEGT. V trimming: 4 bases; J trimming: 6 bases; junction bases outside the gene matches: 6. CDR3 amino acids: CASSSGTEGNEQFF. DNA of the CDR3: TGTGCCAGCAGTTCCGGGACAGAAGGCAATGAGCAGTTCTTC.

A single count supports this clonotype. This chain links TRBV6-2 or TRBV6-3 with TRBJ2-1, with D possibly TRBD1 on 6 matching bases. Germline CDR1 reads MNHEY; CDR2 reads SVGEGT. The CDR3 loop spans 15 amino acids. V was cut by 8 bases and J by 0 bases, with 14 bases left in between. This CDR3 reads CASGQRRASYNEQFF. DNA for the CDR3: TGTGCCAGCGGACAGAGGCGGGCCTCCTACAATGAGCAGTTCTTC.